This record looks at one T cell receptor (beta chain) sequence and its context. This entry belongs to a study of blood T cells in healthy people across ages. Sample-barcoded 5' priming and a J-beta primer mix drove a second PCR of 7 to 11 cycles. TCRdb itself ran the 5' RACE reads through MiXCR, one entry per CDR3 protein. The table has roughly 1,000,000 distinct CDR3 sequences, 25% seen once. The germline V gene has CDR1 MGHDK and CDR2 SYGVNS. Unmatched junction bases numbered 10, after V lost 3 bases and J lost 4 bases. This CDR3 is 16 amino acids long. The same data also went into a second study, on T cells of mothers and their children. As that study records: Comparable shaping of TCR recombination output by thymic selection was observed in related and unrelated pairs.

This TCR was sampled from a girl aged 2 to 9 in good health. The sequenced sample was blood. The rearrangement joins TRBV25-1 to TRBJ2-3; TRBD2 matches at 7 bases. This chain's CDR3 is CASSEVGTTPADTQYF. The CDR3 DNA reads as TGTGCCAGCAGTGAGGTGGGGACTACCCCAGCAGATACGCAGTATTTT.